Shown below are 32 T cell receptor beta chains from a single sample sequenced in a study of CXCR3-negative and CXCR3-positive naive CD8 T cells. These receptors' targets are unknown. Overall study findings and caveats: CXCR3-positive naive cells had TRB CDR3s that were more hydrophobic than CXCR3-negative naive cells had.

The libraries of TRB cDNA were prepared using 5' RACE with UMI labels. TCRdb re-called the 5' RACE reads and shows each CDR3 protein once, DNA omitted. The listing contains about 90,000 distinct CDR3 sequences. The material sequenced was naive CXCR3+ CD8+ T cells from blood. Subset in this sample: CD45RO-CCR7+CD27+CD95- naive CD8+ T cells expressing CXCR3 (TNR3+). The receptor source for this set is a human donor in good health. Some clones in this sample may be carry-over from other donors' samples.

The chain uses TRBV7-9 and TRBJ1-1. Germline V gene sequence: CDR1 SEHNR, CDR2 FQNEAQ (reference sequence). This CDR3 spans 15 amino acids. The CDR3 spells CASSPISDEATEAFF. Using reference TRBV7-9 and TRBJ1-1 for the parts outside the CDR3, the full variable domain is DTGVSQNPRHKITKRGQNVTFRCDPISEHNRLYWYRQTLGQGPEFLTYFQNEAQLEKSRLLSDRFSAERPKGSFSTLEIQRTEQGDSAMYLCASSPISDEATEAFFGQGTRLTVV.

The rearrangement uses TRBV19 and TRBJ2-7; TCRdb's D call, TRBD1, is unchecked because there is no DNA. Per the germline V gene, CDR1 is LNHDA and CDR2 is SQIVND (reference sequence). The CDR3 length is 15 residues. CDR3 region: CASSMAGQGTYEQYF.

The chain is built from TRBV28 and TRBJ1-1; without DNA, the TCRdb call of TRBD1 cannot be checked. This CDR3 spans 17 amino acids. Looked up from germline, CDR1 is MDHEN and CDR2 is SYDVKM. CDR3 protein: CASSQAWAGGMNTEAFF.

This chain uses TRBV7-9 with TRBJ2-1. The germline CDR1 and CDR2 sequences are SEHNR and FQNEAQ (reference sequence). This CDR3 region has 16 residues. CDR3 in amino acids: CASSSTSGLGYNEQFF.

Here the CDR3 reads CSGRGQMNTEAFF. The chain has TRBV29-1 and TRBJ1-1; TCRdb selects TRBD1, and the lack of DNA leaves this call unchecked. Germline values: CDR1 SQVTM, CDR2 ANQGSEA. CDR3 size: 13 residues.

The CDR3 protein is CASRELGGAYNEQFF. J is TRBJ2-1 and V is TRBV6-2 or TRBV6-3; TCRdb returns TRBD2, unconfirmable since there is no DNA. Germline V gene sequence: CDR1 MNHEY, CDR2 SVGEGT. CDR3 length: 15 amino acids.

The genes are TRBV6-1 and TRBJ2-4; TCRdb returns TRBD1, unconfirmable since there is no DNA. The CDR3 is 14 amino acids. The germline V gene has CDR1 MNHNS and CDR2 SASEGT. The CDR3 sequence is CASSRSTGENIQYF.

The chain links TRBV20-1 to TRBJ2-7; no DNA is available, so the TRBD2 call from TCRdb remains unchecked. The CDR3 is made up of 14 amino acids. Germline V gene sequence: CDR1 DFQATT, CDR2 SNEGSKA (reference sequence). CDR3 protein: CSASWTWNSYEQYF.

The J gene is TRBJ2-1, the V gene TRBV30; as DNA is missing, the TRBD1 call by TCRdb cannot be tested. In germline, CDR1 is GTSNPN, CDR2 SVGIG (reference sequence). The CDR3 runs to 16 residues. This CDR3 reads CAWSVRAGPIDNEQFF. The whole variable domain, remainder taken from reference TRBV30 and TRBJ2-1, is SQTIHQWPATLVQPVGSPLSLECTVEGTSNPNLYWYRQAAGRGLQLLFYSVGIGQISSEVPQNLSASRPQDRQFILSSKKLLLSDSGFYLCAWSVRAGPIDNEQFFGPGTRLTVL.

V gene TRBV7-9 combines with J gene TRBJ1-5; TCRdb reports TRBD1, a call that lacks DNA to check it against. The germline CDR1 and CDR2 sequences are SEHNR and FQNEAQ (reference sequence). CDR3 size: 14 residues. The CDR3 sequence is CASSLGQGIQPQHF.

J is TRBJ2-7 and V is TRBV5-6. There are 14 residues in the CDR3. Germline CDR1 and CDR2: SGHDT and YYEEEE. The CDR3: CASTIGGFSYEQYF.

The chain recombines TRBV6-2 or TRBV6-3 with TRBJ2-2. CDR3 size: 15 residues. Germline CDR1 MNHEY, CDR2 SVGEGT. The CDR3 sequence: CASSYSYSGTGELFF.

The genes are TRBV5-4 and TRBJ2-5; TCRdb lists TRBD2, though no DNA is available to test this call. The germline CDR1 and CDR2 sequences are SGHNT and YYREEE (reference sequence). The CDR3 sequence is 14 residues long. The chain's CDR3 is CASSLEQSVETQYF.

The rearrangement links TRBV14 to TRBJ2-6. The CDR3 length is 14 residues. The germline V gene has CDR1 SGHDN and CDR2 FVKESK. CDR3 region: CASSQVTGANVLTF.

The V and J genes are TRBV4-1 and TRBJ1-1; TCRdb indicates TRBD1, and absent DNA this call remains unverified. CDR1 is MGHRA and CDR2 is YSYEKL in the germline V gene. The CDR3 runs to 16 residues. This CDR3 reads CASSQVKRTGDTEAFF.

The chain couples TRBV4-2 to TRBJ2-5; TCRdb indicates TRBD2, and absent DNA this call remains unverified. The CDR3 length is 15 residues. CDR1 is LGHNA and CDR2 is YNFKEQ in the germline V gene. The CDR3 here is CASSQGGSGSETQYF.

The CDR3 protein is CSASPEGSYEQYF. This chain joins TRBV20-1 and TRBJ2-7; TCRdb calls TRBD1, which cannot be checked without DNA. The CDR3 length is 13 residues. Germline-derived CDR1 and CDR2 are DFQATT and SNEGSKA (reference sequence).

V usage is TRBV7-8 and J usage is TRBJ1-1. CDR1 is SGHVS and CDR2 is FQNEAQ in the germline V gene. The CDR3 length is 12 residues. CDR3 sequence reads: CASSFDDTEAFF.

The genes are TRBV9 and TRBJ1-1. Germline assignment: CDR1 SGDLS and CDR2 YYNGEE. CDR3 length: 17 residues. The CDR3 loop reads CASSELGFPTENTEAFF. The variable domain in full, with the rest retrieved from reference TRBV9 and TRBJ1-1, is DSGVTQTPKHLITATGQRVTLRCSPRSGDLSVYWYQQSLDQGLQFLIQYYNGEERAKGNILERFSAQQFPDLHSELNLSSLELGDSALYFCASSELGFPTENTEAFFGQGTRLTVV.

CDR3 residues: CASTRLADQETQYF. The chain uses TRBV7-9 and TRBJ2-5; TCRdb gives TRBD2 as the D gene, but with no DNA this cannot be confirmed. The CDR3 is 14 amino acids. Germline V gene sequence: CDR1 SEHNR, CDR2 FQNEAQ (reference sequence).

The V and J genes are TRBV5-1 and TRBJ2-7. Looked up from germline, CDR1 is SGHRS and CDR2 is YFSETQ. The CDR3 has 12 residues. The CDR3 reads CASSNKAYEQYF.

This chain links TRBV7-8 with TRBJ2-7; TCRdb names TRBD2, which stays unverified in the absence of DNA. Germline CDR1 reads SGHVS; CDR2 reads FQNEAQ. The CDR3 is made up of 16 amino acids. The CDR3 spells CASSLAPALGIREQYF.

The chain carries TRBV27 and TRBJ2-1; TCRdb selects TRBD2, and the lack of DNA leaves this call unchecked. This CDR3 has 13 amino acids. Germline values: CDR1 MNHEY, CDR2 SMNVEV (reference sequence). The CDR3 loop reads CATLSGIFDEQFF.

This sequence joins TRBV4-3 and TRBJ1-5; TCRdb's assignment of TRBD1 cannot be checked, as there is no DNA. The CDR3 is made up of 15 amino acids. Germline V lookup: CDR1 LGHNA, CDR2 YSLEER. CDR3 sequence reads: CASSQGQGLGQPQHF.

V gene TRBV7-6 combines with J gene TRBJ2-2; absent DNA, TCRdb's TRBD2 call cannot be checked. The germline CDR1 and CDR2 sequences are SGHVS and FNYEAQ. The CDR3 is made up of 16 amino acids. The chain's CDR3 is CASSPSADLNTGELFF.

V is TRBV29-1 and J is TRBJ2-7. Germline CDR1 is SQVTM and CDR2 is ANQGSEA. There are 12 residues in the CDR3. The CDR3 protein is CSVEARRYEQYF.

This chain connects TRBV28 to TRBJ2-3. CDR1 and CDR2 from the germline V gene are MDHEN and SYDVKM. This CDR3 region has 17 residues. The chain's CDR3 is CASSFIFGGTSTDTQYF.

This chain connects TRBV5-1 to TRBJ2-2. This CDR3 contains 12 residues. The germline gives CDR1 SGHRS, CDR2 YFSETQ. The CDR3 loop is CASSWNTGELVF.

The rearrangement uses TRBV12-3 or TRBV12-4 and TRBJ1-5. The CDR3 covers 15 residues. The CDR3 sequence: CASSLNGESNQRQHF.

The V call is TRBV30, the J call TRBJ2-3; the D gene TCRdb calls, TRBD2, cannot be checked with no DNA. Per germline, CDR1 GTSNPN and CDR2 SVGIG (reference sequence). The CDR3 totals 16 residues. The chain's CDR3 is CAWTEHEREAGDTQYF.

This chain joins TRBV29-1 and TRBJ2-7; TCRdb proposes TRBD2, but this gene call is untestable without DNA. This CDR3 spans 15 amino acids. CDR1 is SQVTM, CDR2 ANQGSEA, per germline. The CDR3 is CSVEDRTSGSDEQYF.

The chain joins TRBV4-1 to TRBJ2-7. This CDR3 comprises 15 residues. Germline values: CDR1 MGHRA, CDR2 YSYEKL. The CDR3 protein is CASSLEGLPSYEQYF.